This T cell receptor beta chain originates from a study of cytomegalovirus exposure and HLA in healthy donors. At the level of the study: Earlier work reported 110 million or so unique TCR beta sequences from about 200 million T cells. Study findings and constraints: One variant, a missense change in DCLRE1C, was linked in a later analysis to TCR beta V- and J-gene trimming. Among TCR sequences, most were rare, though some public TCRs appeared in many donors.

Points on this clone: The target antigen is unknown.

Germline loops: CDR1 LNHDA, CDR2 SQIVND (reference sequence). The CDR3 extends over 11 amino acids. Trimming removed 7 bases at V and 5 bases at J, with 8 bases between. The PCR made use of 60 Vbeta and 13 Jbeta primers. Only in-frame clones appear in the TCRdb table, and some are missing; sequencing was by immunoSEQ multiplex PCR. Altogether tens of thousands of clones are present, about 79% being singletons, with the ten largest covering about 3.6%. V usage is TRBV19 and J usage is TRBJ1-2; D is undetermined. The TCR was taken from a woman aged 18-29 years in good health and CMV-seronegative. Sequencing was performed on PBMCs. The CDR3 DNA reads as TGTGCCAGTACCTCGGGTTATGGCTACACCTTC. Translating gives CASTSGYGYTF. The complete variable domain, with remaining parts taken from reference TRBV19 and TRBJ1-2, reads DGGITQSPKYLFRKEGQNVTLSCEQNLNHDAMYWYRQDPGQGLRLIYYSQIVNDFQKGDIAEGYSVSREKKESFPLTVTSAQKNPTAFYLCASTSGYGYTFGSGTRLTVV.